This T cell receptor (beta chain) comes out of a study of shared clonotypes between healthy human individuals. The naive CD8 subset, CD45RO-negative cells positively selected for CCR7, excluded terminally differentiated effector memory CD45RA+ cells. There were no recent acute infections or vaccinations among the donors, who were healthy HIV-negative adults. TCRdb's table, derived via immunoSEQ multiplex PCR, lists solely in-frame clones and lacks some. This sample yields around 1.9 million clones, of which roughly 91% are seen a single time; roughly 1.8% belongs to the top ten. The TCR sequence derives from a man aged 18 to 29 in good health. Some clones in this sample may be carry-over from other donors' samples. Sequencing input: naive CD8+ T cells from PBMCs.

The CDR3 nucleotides are TGTGCCAGCAGCTTAGTCGATTATAGGACAGGGGATACGCAGTATTTT. It encodes CASSLVDYRTGDTQYF. The J gene is TRBJ2-3, the V gene TRBV7-8; 8 bases agree with TRBD1. V lost 1 base to trimming and J lost 6 bases; unmatched junction nucleotides: 9. The germline gives CDR1 SGHVS, CDR2 FQNEAQ. The CDR3 contains 16 residues.